Listed below are T cell receptor beta chains from one sample, sequenced in a study of CD8 T cells in Susac syndrome. TCRdb used MiXCR to reprocess the immunoSEQ multiplex PCR reads, holding one entry per CDR3 protein. The sample includes hundreds of thousands of distinct CDR3 sequences, approximately 94% seen only once; the top ten take over 0.15%. Sequenced sample: CD4+ T cells from PBMCs. These receptors were collected from a human donor with Susac syndrome. Each CDR3 is given with its conserved first and last residue. A D gene is named only where the DNA matches it firmly. The size field is filled for only some rows; it gives once, few, many or a size class.

V gene: TRBV5-4
J gene: TRBJ1-6
D gene: -
clone size: -
CDR3 protein: CASSSETRGPSYNSPLHF
CDR3 DNA: TGTGCCAGCAGCTCGGAGACCCGGGGTCCGTCCTATAATTCACCCCTCCACTTT

V gene: TRBV7-3
J gene: TRBJ2-4
D gene: TRBD1
clone size: once
CDR3 protein: CASSLVQGAHIQYF
CDR3 DNA: TGTGCCAGCAGCTTAGTACAGGGGGCTCACATTCAGTACTTC

V gene: TRBV28
J gene: TRBJ2-2
D gene: -
clone size: -
CDR3 protein: CASSPLATGELFF
CDR3 DNA: TGTGCCAGCAGCCCCCTGGCGACCGGGGAGCTGTTTTTT

V gene: TRBV14
J gene: TRBJ1-6
D gene: -
clone size: -
CDR3 protein: CASSPGLMNSPLHF
CDR3 DNA: TGTGCCAGCAGCCCTGGACTGATGAATTCACCCCTCCACTTT

V gene: TRBV20-1
J gene: TRBJ2-6
D gene: -
clone size: -
CDR3 protein: CSAREEGSGANVLTF
CDR3 DNA: TGCAGTGCTAGAGAGGAGGGCTCTGGGGCCAACGTCCTGACTTTC

V gene: TRBV5-6
J gene: TRBJ2-3
D gene: -
clone size: -
CDR3 protein: CASSALARDTQYF
CDR3 DNA: TGTGCCAGCAGCGCGCTAGCAAGGGATACGCAGTATTTT

V gene: TRBV30
J gene: TRBJ1-2
D gene: -
clone size: -
CDR3 protein: CAWTGGSNYGYTF
CDR3 DNA: TGTGCCTGGACGGGGGGTTCTAACTATGGCTACACCTTC

V gene: TRBV5-4
J gene: TRBJ2-7
D gene: -
clone size: -
CDR3 protein: CASSSGGTAVYEQYF
CDR3 DNA: TGTGCCAGCAGCTCGGGGGGGACAGCAGTGTACGAGCAGTACTTC

V gene: TRBV5-1
J gene: TRBJ2-3
D gene: -
clone size: -
CDR3 protein: CASSLEGDSSTDTQYF
CDR3 DNA: TGCGCCAGCAGCTTGGAAGGGGATTCTAGCACAGATACGCAGTATTTT

V gene: TRBV5-6
J gene: TRBJ2-2
D gene: -
clone size: once
CDR3 protein: CASSLTGDANTGELFF
CDR3 DNA: TGTGCCAGCAGCTTGACAGGCGACGCGAACACCGGGGAGCTGTTTTTT

V gene: TRBV7-9
J gene: TRBJ1-6
D gene: -
clone size: -
CDR3 protein: CASSLGARGSPLHF
CDR3 DNA: TGTGCCAGCAGCTTAGGGGCGCGGGGATCACCCCTCCACTTT

V gene: TRBV9
J gene: TRBJ1-1
D gene: TRBD1
clone size: few
CDR3 protein: CASSVAQGAGFTEAFF
CDR3 DNA: TGTGCCAGCAGCGTAGCCCAGGGGGCCGGCTTCACTGAAGCTTTCTTT

V gene: TRBV30
J gene: TRBJ1-2
D gene: -
clone size: -
CDR3 protein: CASAPGLNYGYTF
CDR3 DNA: TGTGCCTCAGCCCCGGGTCTGAACTATGGCTACACCTTC

V gene: TRBV7-2
J gene: TRBJ1-6
D gene: TRBD1
clone size: -
CDR3 protein: CASSREPGQGNSPLHF
CDR3 DNA: TGTGCCAGCAGCCGAGAACCCGGACAGGGGAATTCACCCCTCCACTTT

V gene: TRBV19
J gene: TRBJ1-5
D gene: -
clone size: -
CDR3 protein: CASSTNTLGQPQHF
CDR3 DNA: TGTGCCAGTAGTACTAACACCCTCGGGCAGCCCCAGCATTTT

V gene: TRBV5-1
J gene: TRBJ2-2
D gene: -
clone size: -
CDR3 protein: CASILDSNTGELFF
CDR3 DNA: TGCGCCAGCATTCTCGACAGTAACACCGGGGAGCTGTTTTTT

V gene: TRBV12-3/TRBV12-4
J gene: TRBJ2-2
D gene: -
clone size: -
CDR3 protein: CASRVGLLELFF
CDR3 DNA: TGTGCCAGCAGAGTGGGACTCCTGGAGCTGTTTTTT

V gene: TRBV6-2/TRBV6-3
J gene: TRBJ1-1
D gene: -
clone size: -
CDR3 protein: CASRGLHEAFF
CDR3 DNA: TGTGCCAGCAGGGGACTTCACGAAGCTTTCTTT

V gene: TRBV29-1
J gene: TRBJ1-2
D gene: -
clone size: -
CDR3 protein: CSVEDRGAAGYTF
CDR3 DNA: TGCAGCGTTGAAGATCGGGGGGCTGCTGGCTACACCTTC

V gene: TRBV9
J gene: TRBJ2-1
D gene: TRBD1
clone size: -
CDR3 protein: CASSAGTGRYNEQFF
CDR3 DNA: TGTGCCAGCAGCGCAGGGACAGGGAGGTACAATGAGCAGTTCTTC

V gene: TRBV20-1
J gene: TRBJ1-2
D gene: -
clone size: -
CDR3 protein: CSARDLRVGYTF
CDR3 DNA: TGCAGTGCTAGAGATCTCAGGGTAGGCTACACCTTC

V gene: TRBV5-4
J gene: TRBJ2-6
D gene: -
clone size: few
CDR3 protein: CASSLPAGANVLTF
CDR3 DNA: TGTGCCAGCAGCTTGCCAGCTGGGGCCAACGTCCTGACTTTC

V gene: TRBV6-2/TRBV6-3
J gene: TRBJ1-5
D gene: -
clone size: -
CDR3 protein: CASSYGNSNQPQHF
CDR3 DNA: TGTGCCAGCAGTTACGGAAATAGCAATCAGCCCCAGCATTTT

V gene: TRBV12-3/TRBV12-4
J gene: TRBJ2-6
D gene: -
clone size: -
CDR3 protein: CASTSTGANVLF
CDR3 DNA: TGTGCCAGCACTTCCACTGGGGCCAACGTCCTTTTC

V gene: TRBV20-1
J gene: TRBJ1-1
D gene: -
clone size: -
CDR3 protein: CSAAVQGVAEAFF
CDR3 DNA: TGCAGTGCTGCCGTACAGGGAGTCGCTGAAGCTTTCTTT

V gene: TRBV19
J gene: TRBJ2-1
D gene: TRBD1
clone size: -
CDR3 protein: CASSADRGAYNEQFF
CDR3 DNA: TGTGCCAGTAGTGCCGACAGGGGGGCCTACAATGAGCAGTTCTTC

V gene: TRBV30
J gene: TRBJ2-6
D gene: -
clone size: once
CDR3 protein: CAFSAFSGANVLTF
CDR3 DNA: TGTGCCTTCTCAGCTTTCTCTGGGGCCAACGTCCTGACTTTC

V gene: TRBV13
J gene: TRBJ2-1
D gene: TRBD2
clone size: -
CDR3 protein: CASRRNLAGPSYNEQFF
CDR3 DNA: TGTGCCAGCAGAAGAAATCTAGCGGGGCCCTCCTACAATGAGCAGTTCTTC

V gene: TRBV9
J gene: TRBJ2-5
D gene: -
clone size: -
CDR3 protein: CASSVALGETQYF
CDR3 DNA: TGTGCCAGCAGCGTAGCTTTGGGAGAGACCCAGTACTTC

V gene: TRBV6-5
J gene: TRBJ2-6
D gene: -
clone size: -
CDR3 protein: CASRPRPSGANVLTF
CDR3 DNA: TGTGCCAGCAGACCACGGCCCTCTGGGGCCAACGTCCTGACTTTC

V gene: TRBV7-2
J gene: TRBJ1-1
D gene: -
clone size: -
CDR3 protein: CASSFLRVNTEAFF
CDR3 DNA: TGTGCCAGCAGCTTCCTCAGGGTAAACACTGAAGCTTTCTTT

V gene: TRBV18
J gene: TRBJ2-3
D gene: -
clone size: -
CDR3 protein: CASSPQRAGGDTQYF
CDR3 DNA: TGTGCCAGCTCACCACAGAGGGCCGGCGGAGATACGCAGTATTTT

V gene: TRBV20-1
J gene: TRBJ2-5
D gene: -
clone size: -
CDR3 protein: CSAPPRISRETQYF
CDR3 DNA: TGCAGTGCCCCTCCCCGGATCAGTCGAGAGACCCAGTACTTC

V gene: TRBV20-1
J gene: TRBJ1-6
D gene: -
clone size: once
CDR3 protein: CSASGIGQFF
CDR3 DNA: TGCAGTGCTAGTGGGATCGGGCAGTTCTTT

V gene: TRBV20-1
J gene: TRBJ1-2
D gene: -
clone size: -
CDR3 protein: CRPSGSPSKSYGYTF
CDR3 DNA: TGCAGGCCCTCCGGGAGTCCAAGCAAATCCTATGGCTACACCTTC

V gene: TRBV20-1
J gene: TRBJ2-3
D gene: -
clone size: -
CDR3 protein: CSARVKDTQYF
CDR3 DNA: TGCAGTGCTCGGGTGAAGGATACGCAGTATTTT

V gene: TRBV20-1
J gene: TRBJ2-5
D gene: TRBD2
clone size: -
CDR3 protein: CSAGTSGGNQETQYF
CDR3 DNA: TGCAGTGCCGGGACTAGCGGGGGAAACCAAGAGACCCAGTACTTC

V gene: TRBV6-5
J gene: TRBJ2-7
D gene: -
clone size: -
CDR3 protein: CASTTPGRAREQYF
CDR3 DNA: TGTGCCAGCACCACTCCCGGACGAGCCAGGGAGCAGTACTTC

V gene: TRBV29-1
J gene: TRBJ2-7
D gene: -
clone size: -
CDR3 protein: CSVVWGSESVYEQYF
CDR3 DNA: TGCAGCGTTGTGTGGGGGAGCGAGAGTGTATACGAGCAGTACTTC

V gene: TRBV12-3/TRBV12-4
J gene: TRBJ1-5
D gene: TRBD1
clone size: -
CDR3 protein: CASSLVQGLQPQHF
CDR3 DNA: TGTGCCAGCAGTTTGGTACAGGGGTTGCAGCCCCAGCATTTT

V gene: TRBV27
J gene: TRBJ1-2
D gene: -
clone size: -
CDR3 protein: CASRGYRTDYTF
CDR3 DNA: TGTGCCAGCAGGGGGTATAGGACGGACTACACCTTC

V gene: TRBV3-1
J gene: TRBJ2-1
D gene: TRBD2
clone size: -
CDR3 protein: CASSPQSSRGVYNEQFF
CDR3 DNA: TGTGCCAGCAGCCCTCAATCTTCGCGGGGGGTTTACAATGAGCAGTTCTTC

V gene: TRBV18
J gene: TRBJ1-2
D gene: -
clone size: once
CDR3 protein: CASSPTDNLATF
CDR3 DNA: TGTGCCAGCTCACCGACGGACAACTTGGCCACCTTC

V gene: TRBV20-1
J gene: TRBJ1-1
D gene: TRBD1
clone size: once
CDR3 protein: CSAREGQREAFF
CDR3 DNA: TGCAGTGCTAGAGAGGGACAGCGTGAAGCTTTCTTT

V gene: TRBV24-1
J gene: TRBJ1-1
D gene: -
clone size: once
CDR3 protein: CATSDGGKGEAFF
CDR3 DNA: TGTGCCACCAGTGATGGGGGGAAGGGTGAAGCTTTCTTT